This T cell receptor (beta chain) was documented in a study of blood T cell repertoires in COVID-19. About the study: The United States, Italy and Spain supplied acute and convalescent COVID-19 samples. Sample material is recorded as cDNA or gDNA derived from T cells, B-cell-depleted T cells, or PBMCs.

TCRdb keeps only in-frame clones here, not all; method: immunoSEQ multiplex PCR. The sample lists a few hundred thousand clones, 80% to 90% occurring once. Germline lookup yields CDR1 MNHEY and CDR2 SVGAGI. This CDR3 has 15 amino acids. V lost 0 bases and J 2 bases, leaving 11 bases between the germline ends. Individuals aged about 18 to 89 years were recruited from about two dozen US areas. Participants were placed into cohorts based on the clinical history they reported. The sequence was obtained from a man aged 30-40 years who had recovered from COVID-19. Sequenced sample: PBMCs or T cells enriched from blood (not recorded which). The J gene is TRBJ2-7, the V gene TRBV6-5; D might be TRBD1 (6 bases). As DNA, the CDR3 is TGTGCCAGCAGTTACTCCAGGGGTCTACCCTACGAGCAGTACTTC. Protein product: CASSYSRGLPYEQYF.